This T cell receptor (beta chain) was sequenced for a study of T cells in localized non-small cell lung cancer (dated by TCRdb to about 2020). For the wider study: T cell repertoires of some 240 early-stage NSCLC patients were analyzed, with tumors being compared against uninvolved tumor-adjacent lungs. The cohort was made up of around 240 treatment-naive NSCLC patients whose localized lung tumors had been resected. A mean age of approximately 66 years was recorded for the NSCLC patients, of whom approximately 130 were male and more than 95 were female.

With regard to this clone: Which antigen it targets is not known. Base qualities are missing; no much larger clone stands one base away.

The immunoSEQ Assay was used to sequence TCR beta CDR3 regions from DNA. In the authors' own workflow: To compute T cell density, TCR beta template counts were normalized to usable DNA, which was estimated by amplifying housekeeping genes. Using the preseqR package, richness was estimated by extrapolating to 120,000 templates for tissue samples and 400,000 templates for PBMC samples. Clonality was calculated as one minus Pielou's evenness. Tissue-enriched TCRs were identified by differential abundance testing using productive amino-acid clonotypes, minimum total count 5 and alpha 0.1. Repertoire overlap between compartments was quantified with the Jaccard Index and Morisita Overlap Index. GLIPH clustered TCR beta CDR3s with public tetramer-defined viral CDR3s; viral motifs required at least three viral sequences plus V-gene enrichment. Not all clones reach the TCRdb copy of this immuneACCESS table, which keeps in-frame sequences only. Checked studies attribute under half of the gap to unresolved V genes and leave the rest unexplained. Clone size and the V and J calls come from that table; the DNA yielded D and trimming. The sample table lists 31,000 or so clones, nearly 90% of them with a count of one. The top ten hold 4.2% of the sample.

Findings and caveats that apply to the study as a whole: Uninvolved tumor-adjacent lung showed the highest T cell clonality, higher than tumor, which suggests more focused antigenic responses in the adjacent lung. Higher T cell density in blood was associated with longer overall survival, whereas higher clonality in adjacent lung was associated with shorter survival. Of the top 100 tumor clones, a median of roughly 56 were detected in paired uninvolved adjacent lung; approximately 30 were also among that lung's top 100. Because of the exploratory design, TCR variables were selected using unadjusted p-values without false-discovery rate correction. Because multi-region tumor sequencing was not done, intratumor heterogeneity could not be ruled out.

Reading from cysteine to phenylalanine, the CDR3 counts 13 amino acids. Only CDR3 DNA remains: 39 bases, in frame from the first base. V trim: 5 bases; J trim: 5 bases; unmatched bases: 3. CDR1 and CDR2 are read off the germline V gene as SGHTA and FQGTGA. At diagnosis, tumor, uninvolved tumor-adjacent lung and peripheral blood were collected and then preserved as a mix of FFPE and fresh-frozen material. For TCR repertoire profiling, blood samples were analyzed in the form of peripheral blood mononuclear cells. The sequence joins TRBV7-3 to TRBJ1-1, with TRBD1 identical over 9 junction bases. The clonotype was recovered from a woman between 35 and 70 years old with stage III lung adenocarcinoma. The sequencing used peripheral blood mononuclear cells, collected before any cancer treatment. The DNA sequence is TGTGCCAGCAGCCGACAGGGGGAAACTGAAGCTTTCTTT. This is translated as CASSRQGETEAFF. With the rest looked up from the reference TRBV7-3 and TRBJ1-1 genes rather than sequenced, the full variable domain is GAGVSQTPSNKVTEKGKYVELRCDPISGHTALYWYRQSLGQGPEFLIYFQGTGAADDSGLPNDRFFAVRPEGSVSTLKIQRTERGDSAVYLCASSRQGETEAFFGQGTRLTVV.